What follows is one T cell receptor beta chain and its context. What it binds is not known. CDR1 is SEHNR and CDR2 is FQNEAQ in the germline V gene (reference sequence). The length of the CDR3 is 17 residues. The V end was cut by 7 bases, the J end by 1 base, with 19 bases between. The study ran its PCR with 60 Vbeta and 13 Jbeta primers. The protocol was immunoSEQ multiplex PCR, while the TCRdb copy is restricted to in-frame clones and leaves out a portion. In the table there are about 130,000 clones, about 80% of which are singletons. The entry originates in a study of cytomegalovirus exposure and HLA in healthy donors. General study points: A later analysis reportedly found fewer N-insertions in an Asian-associated ancestry cluster than the approximately 670-donor mean. Later analysis indicated greater clonal expansion among HLA-associated TCR beta chains than among equally common other chains.

Sequenced input: PBMCs. The TCR comes from a young man in good health and CMV-seronegative. The gene calls are TRBV7-9 and TRBJ2-2, with D uncertain. The CDR3 loop is CASNRGVQSENTGELFF. The CDR3 coding sequence is TGTGCCAGCAACCGAGGAGTCCAAAGTGAGAACACCGGGGAGCTGTTTTTT. Using reference TRBV7-9 and TRBJ2-2 for the parts outside the CDR3, the full variable domain is DTGVSQNPRHKITKRGQNVTFRCDPISEHNRLYWYRQTLGQGPEFLTYFQNEAQLEKSRLLSDRFSAERPKGSFSTLEIQRTEQGDSAMYLCASNRGVQSENTGELFFGEGSRLTVL.